This record covers a single T cell receptor (beta chain). The sample originates from a study of shared clonotypes between healthy human individuals. CDR1 and CDR2 (germline): SEHNR, FQNEAQ (reference sequence). The junction had 5 bases not matched to a gene; V was cut back by 4 bases and J by 5 bases. The CDR3 loop spans 15 amino acids. The protocol was immunoSEQ multiplex PCR, while the TCRdb copy is restricted to in-frame clones and leaves out a portion. The table shows about 1.1 million clones, with roughly 74% occurring only once. The specimen sequenced was memory CD4+ T cells from PBMCs. Noted subset: CD45RA-negative fraction. This chain connects TRBV7-9 to TRBJ1-1, with 12 bases lining up with TRBD1. This TCR was sampled from a man aged 18 to 30 in good health. Some clones in this sample may be carry-over from other donors' samples. CDR3 nucleotide sequence: TGTGCCAGCAGCTGGGACAGGGGGCGGAGTACTGAAGCTTTCTTT. It codes for CASSWDRGRSTEAFF.